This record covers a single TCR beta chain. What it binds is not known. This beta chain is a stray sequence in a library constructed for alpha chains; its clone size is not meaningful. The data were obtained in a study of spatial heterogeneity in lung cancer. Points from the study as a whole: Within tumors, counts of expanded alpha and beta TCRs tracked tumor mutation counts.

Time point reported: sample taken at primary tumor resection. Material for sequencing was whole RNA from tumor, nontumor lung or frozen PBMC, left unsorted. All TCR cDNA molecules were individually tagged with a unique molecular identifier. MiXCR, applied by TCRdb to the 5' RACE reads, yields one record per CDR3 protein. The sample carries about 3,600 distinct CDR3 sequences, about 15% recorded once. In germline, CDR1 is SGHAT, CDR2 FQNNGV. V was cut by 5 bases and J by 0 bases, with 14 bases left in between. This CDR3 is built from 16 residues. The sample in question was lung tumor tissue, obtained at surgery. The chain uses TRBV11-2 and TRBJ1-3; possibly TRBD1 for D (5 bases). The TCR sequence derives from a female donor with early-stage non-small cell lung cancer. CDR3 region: CASSPGLGASGNTIYF. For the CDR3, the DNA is TGTGCCAGCAGCCCAGGGTTAGGGGCCTCTGGAAACACCATATATTTT.